A single sample gave rise to the 24 T cell receptor beta chains below, sequenced in a study of blood T cell repertoires in COVID-19. Some clones are missing from TCRdb's copy, which holds only in-frame ones; the method was immunoSEQ multiplex PCR. The data hold around 20,000 clones, with 85% to 95% observed a single time. The material sequenced was peripheral blood. These receptors all come from a woman in her 50s with active COVID-19.

The chain employs TRBV19 and TRBJ2-5, with no clear D. Germline lookup yields CDR1 LNHDA and CDR2 SQIVND (reference sequence). V lost 0 bases to trimming and J lost 5 bases, with 19 bases between them. The CDR3 sequence is 17 residues long. The CDR3 reads CASSIEVFGGLWETQYF. The CDR3 DNA sequence: TGTGCCAGTAGTATAGAGGTCTTCGGCGGATTATGGGAGACCCAGTACTTC.

V is TRBV12-5 and J is TRBJ1-2, with TRBD1 identical over 8 bases. Germline loops: CDR1 LGHNT, CDR2 FRNRAP. The CDR3 runs 13 residues. V lost 4 bases, J lost 7 bases, and 5 bases stayed unmatched. The CDR3 bases are TGTGCTAGTGGTTATGGACAGGGAGGTGGCTACACCTTC. Encoded protein: CASGYGQGGGYTF.

The J gene is TRBJ2-7, the V gene TRBV9, with 11 bases identical to TRBD2. Germline CDR1 and CDR2: SGDLS and YYNGEE. The CDR3 extends over 16 amino acids. Losses at the gene ends were 2 bases for V and 0 bases for J; bases not matched to a gene: 4. CDR3 sequence (DNA): TGTGCCAGCAGCGTGGGACTAGCGGAAAGCTCCTACGAGCAGTACTTC. Residues: CASSVGLAESSYEQYF.

This rearrangement joins TRBV2 to TRBJ2-1; 9 bases agree with TRBD1. This CDR3 region has 15 residues. J was trimmed by 8 bases and V by 2 bases; bases with no gene match: 7. Per the germline V gene, CDR1 is SNHLY and CDR2 is FYNNEI. Here the CDR3 reads CASSEWGQGPYEQFF. DNA of the CDR3: TGTGCCAGCAGTGAATGGGGACAGGGTCCCTATGAGCAGTTCTTC. Full variable domain (remainder filled in from reference TRBV2 and TRBJ2-1): EPEVTQTPSHQVTQMGQEVILRCVPISNHLYFYWYRQILGQKVEFLVSFYNNEISEKSEIFDDQFSVERPDGSNFTLKIRSTKLEDSAMYFCASSEWGQGPYEQFFGPGTRLTVL.

This chain joins TRBV6-5 and TRBJ1-6, with 8 bases fitting TRBD1. CDR1 is MNHEY and CDR2 is SVGAGI in the germline V gene. This CDR3 has 15 amino acids. Unmatched junction bases numbered 4, after V lost 0 bases and J lost 9 bases. CDR3 DNA: TGTGCCAGCAGTTACTCTGGACAGGGACTTTCACCCCTCCACTTT. Translating gives CASSYSGQGLSPLHF.

The V gene is TRBV18, the J gene TRBJ1-1; D remains unclear. This CDR3 region has 13 residues. V dropped 3 bases and J dropped 4 bases, with 9 bases sitting between them. Germline loops: CDR1 KGHSH, CDR2 LQKENI. In nucleotides, the CDR3 is TGTGCCAGCTCACCCAGCCCTAGCACTGAAGCTTTCTTT. It is translated as CASSPSPSTEAFF.

The table lists this clone with a count of one. This chain joins TRBV6-2 or TRBV6-3 and TRBJ1-2; D is perhaps TRBD1 (5 bases). CDR3 length: 12 residues. V was pared by 5 bases and J by 4 bases, with 8 bases between. Germline lookup yields CDR1 MNHEY and CDR2 SVGEGT. The CDR3 is CASSRGIYGYTF. The CDR3 DNA reads as TGTGCCAGCAGTCGGGGGATCTATGGCTACACCTTC.

This clone has only one observation. The J gene is TRBJ1-1, the V gene TRBV18; possibly TRBD1 for D (6 bases). V was shortened by 3 bases and J by 3 bases, with 8 bases between the two germline ends. CDR1 KGHSH and CDR2 LQKENI come from the germline V gene. CDR3 size: 13 residues. The CDR3 spells CASSPGQDTEAFF. CDR3 nucleotides: TGTGCCAGCTCACCGGGACAAGACACTGAAGCTTTCTTT.

J is TRBJ2-5 and V is TRBV28; 11 nucleotides line up with TRBD2. The germline V gene encodes CDR1 MDHEN and CDR2 SYDVKM. The CDR3 covers 15 residues. Unmatched junction bases numbered 5, after V lost 5 bases and J lost 3 bases. This CDR3 reads CASSPLAGAEETQYF. DNA of the CDR3: TGTGCCAGCAGTCCACTAGCGGGAGCTGAAGAGACCCAGTACTTC.

The chain has TRBV29-1 and TRBJ1-1; no firm D call. The germline V gene encodes CDR1 SQVTM and CDR2 ANQGSEA. V was clipped by 8 bases and J by 2 bases, with 15 bases between them. This CDR3 is 13 amino acids long. The CDR3 DNA reads TGCAGCTCCCGAGGAGGGAGAAACACTGAAGCTTTCTTT. Translated: CSSRGGRNTEAFF.

In the case of this clone: The sample holds other DNA sequences that translate to the same CDR3. This chain links TRBV7-3 with TRBJ2-7; 7 bases map to TRBD2. J gave up 7 bases and V 5 bases, and 5 bases lay outside the gene matches. CDR1 is SGHTA and CDR2 is FQGTGA in the germline V gene. This CDR3 is built from 12 residues. The DNA of the CDR3 is TGTGCCAGCAGCCTAAACGGGAGGGAGCAGTACTTC. Translation gives CASSLNGREQYF. The complete variable domain, with remaining parts taken from reference TRBV7-3 and TRBJ2-7, reads GAGVSQTPSNKVTEKGKYVELRCDPISGHTALYWYRQSLGQGPEFLIYFQGTGAADDSGLPNDRFFAVRPEGSVSTLKIQRTERGDSAVYLCASSLNGREQYFGPGTRLTVT.

Comment on this clone: A junction end diverges from the germline sequence, so it may reflect a read error. The chain recombines TRBV15 with TRBJ2-7, with 7 bases matching TRBD1. CDR1 and CDR2 from the germline V gene are LNHNV and YYDKDF (reference sequence). This CDR3 has 15 residues. CDR3 loop: CATSPSTGSSSEQYF. The CDR3 DNA reads TGTGCCACCAGCCCTTCGACAGGGAGCTCCTCCGAGCAGTACTTC.

The chain recombines TRBV20-1 with TRBJ2-2; 10 bases match TRBD2. V was clipped by 3 bases and J by 6 bases; unmatched bases: 4. This CDR3 is built from 14 residues. Germline-derived CDR1 and CDR2 are DFQATT and SNEGSKA (reference sequence). CDR3 nucleotide sequence: TGCAGTGCTAGTTTAGCGGGAGGACCCGGGGAGCTGTTTTTT. Encoded protein: CSASLAGGPGELFF.

Only a few counts were recorded for this clone. The J gene is TRBJ2-7, the V gene TRBV5-5; D remains ambiguous. Germline V CDR1 and CDR2: SGHKS, YYEKEE (reference sequence). The CDR3 length is 14 residues. V dropped 4 bases and J dropped 3 bases, with 14 bases sitting between them. The CDR3 bases are TGTGCCAGCAGCGAGACTCTGGGTAGCTACGAGCAGTACTTC. Encoded protein: CASSETLGSYEQYF.

The chain uses TRBV7-9 and TRBJ1-1; TRBD1 aligns across 9 bases. J gave up 3 bases and V 5 bases, and 4 bases lay outside the gene matches. Per the germline V gene, CDR1 is SEHNR and CDR2 is FQNEAQ (reference sequence). The CDR3 is 14 amino acids. This CDR3 is CASSPWTGDTEAFF. The CDR3 DNA reads as TGTGCCAGCAGCCCCTGGACAGGGGACACTGAAGCTTTCTTT.

V is TRBV4-2 and J is TRBJ2-1; 10 nucleotides align to TRBD2. The CDR3 has 19 residues. Germline CDR1 and CDR2: LGHNA and YNFKEQ. V shed 5 bases, J shed 2 bases, and the junction held 15 bases outside the gene matches. CDR3 amino acids: CASSALGQLAGSPYNEQFF. In nucleotides, the CDR3 is TGTGCCAGCAGCGCCCTCGGTCAACTAGCGGGGTCCCCCTACAATGAGCAGTTCTTC.

V usage is TRBV7-9 and J usage is TRBJ1-6; D is perhaps TRBD1 (6 bases). CDR1 SEHNR and CDR2 FQNEAQ come from the germline V gene (reference sequence). This CDR3 spans 16 amino acids. V was cut by 4 bases and J by 4 bases, with 14 bases left in between. Here the CDR3 reads CASSSTLQGYNSPLHF. As DNA, the CDR3 is TGTGCCAGCAGCTCGACCCTACAGGGTTATAATTCACCCCTCCACTTT.

The J gene is TRBJ2-7, the V gene TRBV30; D may be TRBD2 (6 bases). The germline gives CDR1 GTSNPN, CDR2 SVGIG (reference sequence). Trimming removed 4 bases from V and 0 bases from J, with 10 bases in between. The CDR3 consists of 13 residues. The CDR3 here is CAWTPGLSYEQYF. The CDR3 DNA sequence: TGTGCCTGGACACCGGGACTCTCCTACGAGCAGTACTTC.

In this sample, this clone turned up once. The chain links TRBV18 to TRBJ2-1; 11 bases match TRBD2. Looked up from germline, CDR1 is KGHSH and CDR2 is LQKENI. CDR3 length: 17 residues. V lost 4 bases to trimming and J lost 4 bases; unmatched junction nucleotides: 9. In DNA, the CDR3 is TGTGCCAGCTCACACATAGCGGGAGGGCCTAAGTACAATGAGCAGTTCTTC. Amino acids: CASSHIAGGPKYNEQFF.

The chain is built from TRBV5-1 and TRBJ2-3, with 8 bases aligning to TRBD2. Germline values: CDR1 SGHRS, CDR2 YFSETQ. This CDR3 comprises 15 residues. The V segment lost 4 bases and the J segment 2 bases; nucleotides outside the gene matches: 6. As DNA, the CDR3 is TGCGCCAGCAGCCCGGCTAGCGGGCCCACAGATACGCAGTATTTT. This translates into CASSPASGPTDTQYF.

This chain uses TRBV19 with TRBJ1-3; tentatively, D is TRBD1 (5 bases). Germline V gene data show CDR1 as LNHDA and CDR2 as SQIVND (reference sequence). Trimming took off 3 bases at V and 4 bases at J, with 16 bases between the two ends. The CDR3 covers 16 residues. The CDR3 DNA is TGTGCCAGTAGTATTAATCGGGGGACGAGAGGAAACACCATATATTTT. Amino acids: CASSINRGTRGNTIYF.

V gene TRBV28 combines with J gene TRBJ2-5, with 8 bases fitting TRBD1. Germline-derived CDR1 and CDR2 are MDHEN and SYDVKM. After removal of 1 base from V and 3 bases from J, the junction contained 7 bases not matched to a gene. The CDR3 totals 16 residues. CDR3 sequence reads: CASSLYQGASEETQYF. In DNA, the CDR3 is TGTGCCAGCAGTTTATACCAGGGGGCTTCAGAAGAGACCCAGTACTTC.

The V call is TRBV27, the J call TRBJ1-2, with a weak D call TRBD1 (6 bases). V was cut by 6 bases and J by 6 bases, with 14 bases left in between. The CDR3 length is 13 residues. Germline V gene lookup returns CDR1 MNHEY and CDR2 SMNVEV (reference sequence). The CDR3 loop is CASSPTGRDGYTF. As DNA, the CDR3 is TGTGCCAGCAGCCCCACAGGGAGGGATGGCTACACCTTC.

The rearrangement uses TRBV7-2 and TRBJ2-7; 9 nucleotides align to TRBD2. This CDR3 has 15 residues. Germline CDR1 is SGHTA and CDR2 is FQGNSA. With 2 bases clipped from V and 3 bases from J, the junction kept 5 bases outside the gene matches. The CDR3 coding sequence is TGTGCCAGCAGCTTAATATCGACTAGCGGCTACGAGCAGTACTTC. This gives the protein CASSLISTSGYEQYF.